The clone carrying this T cell receptor beta chain was counted only a few times. The data derive from a study of blood T cell repertoires in COVID-19. In the study overall: Samples of COVID-19 (acute and convalescent) were obtained from the United States, Italy and Spain.

Participants' own reports of clinical history determined their cohort assignment. Original processing notes: Cell counts per sample came from amplifying reference gene primers. The assay was immunoSEQ multiplex PCR, and TCRdb's table has in-frame clones only and misses some. V and J calls and clone size come straight from that table; D and trimming were deduced from the DNA. The sample consists of 200,000 to 250,000 clones, 88% of them appearing once. The clonotype originates from a woman between 25 and 40 years old who had been exposed to COVID-19. Sample: PBMCs or T cells enriched from blood (not recorded which).

The CDR3 loop reads CASSLTGGSDQPQHF. CDR3 DNA: TGTGCCAGCAGTTTAACAGGGGGAAGTGATCAGCCCCAGCATTTT. This chain uses TRBV28 with TRBJ1-5, with TRBD1 matching over 8 bases. Germline V gene sequence: CDR1 MDHEN, CDR2 SYDVKM. The CDR3 spans 15 residues. Trimming at V came to 2 bases and at J to 5 bases, leaving 5 bases not matched to a gene.